This T cell receptor beta chain was sequenced during a study of beta chain features in type 1 diabetes. Broader study findings: Patients' naive, central memory and Treg TCRB repertoires seemed closer to one another than those of healthy donors. Moderate yet significant TCRB CDR3 shortening was seen in Type 1 diabetes patients in all four CD4+ subsets. The study notes PCR might favor shorter templates equally in patients and controls.

Expressed TCRB transcripts were sequenced because the entire RNA isolate underwent reverse transcription. The study sequenced naive, central memory and regulatory T cell samples to an average of roughly 4 million reads. Generated by immunoSEQ multiplex PCR, the TCRdb table keeps only in-frame clones and is missing some. This sample has about 160,000 clones, with less than 9.5% found just once. Trimming stripped 3 bases from V and 1 base from J, with 19 bases between. Germline values: CDR1 SGHTA, CDR2 FQGNSA. The CDR3 runs to 17 residues. This clone showed up just a few times. Its antigen is not identified.

The sequence was collected from a woman aged 40-49 years with type 1 diabetes. The sample taken for sequencing was central memory CD4+ T cells from blood. This chain connects TRBV7-2 to TRBJ2-7; a possible D gene is TRBD2 (6 bases). In nucleotides, the CDR3 is TGTGCCAGCAGCTTGCGGGGTTTCAGGGAGGCGTCCTACGAGCAGTACTTC. This translates into CASSLRGFREASYEQYF.